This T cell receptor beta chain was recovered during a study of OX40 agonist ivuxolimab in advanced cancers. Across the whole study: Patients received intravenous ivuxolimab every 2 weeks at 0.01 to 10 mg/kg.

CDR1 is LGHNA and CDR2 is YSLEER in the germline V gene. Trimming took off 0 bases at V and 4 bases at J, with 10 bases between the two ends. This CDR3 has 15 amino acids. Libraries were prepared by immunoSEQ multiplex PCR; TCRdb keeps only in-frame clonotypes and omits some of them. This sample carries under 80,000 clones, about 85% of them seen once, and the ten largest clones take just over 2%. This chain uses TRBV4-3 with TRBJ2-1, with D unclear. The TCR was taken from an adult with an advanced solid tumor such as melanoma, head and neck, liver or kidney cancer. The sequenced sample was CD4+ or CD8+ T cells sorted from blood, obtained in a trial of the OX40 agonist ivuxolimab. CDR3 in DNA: TGCGCCAGCAGCCAAGATAAGGTTTTTTACAATGAGCAGTTCTTC. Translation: CASSQDKVFYNEQFF.